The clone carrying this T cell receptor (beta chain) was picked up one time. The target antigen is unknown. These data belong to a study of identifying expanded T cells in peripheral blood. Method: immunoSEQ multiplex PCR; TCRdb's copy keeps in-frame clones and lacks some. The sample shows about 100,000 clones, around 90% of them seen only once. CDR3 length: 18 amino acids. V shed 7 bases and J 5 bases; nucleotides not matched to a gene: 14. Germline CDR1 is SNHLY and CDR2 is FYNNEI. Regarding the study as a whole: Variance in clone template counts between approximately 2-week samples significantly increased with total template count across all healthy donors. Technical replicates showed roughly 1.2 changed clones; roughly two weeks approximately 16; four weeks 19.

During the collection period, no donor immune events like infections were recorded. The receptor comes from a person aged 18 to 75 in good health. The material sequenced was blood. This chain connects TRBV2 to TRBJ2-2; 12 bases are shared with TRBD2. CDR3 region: CASTPRASGGARTGELFF. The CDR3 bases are TGTGCCAGCACTCCTAGAGCTAGCGGGGGGGCTAGGACCGGGGAGCTGTTTTTT.